The source of this T cell receptor (beta chain) is a study of T cell repertoires in aging, cancer and after chemotherapy. Germline V CDR1 and CDR2: SQVTM, ANQGSEA. This CDR3 contains 13 residues. Trimming stripped 7 bases from V and 5 bases from J, with 15 bases between. Overall study results and limits: In each cancer cohort, median generation probability increased across chemotherapy, suggesting thymic output rebounded. In cancer patients, declining TCR diversity with age involved lost richness and lost evenness. Age-matched healthy donors had significantly more diverse, less clonal blood TCR repertoires than untreated cancer patients.

Points on this clonotype: Its antigen remains unknown.

Rearranged V-D-J TRB sequences were amplified with a mixed TRB-A/B primer pool. Each CDR3 protein gets one entry after TCRdb re-called the multiplex PCR reads with MiXCR. The sample lists approximately 11,000 distinct CDR3 sequences, roughly 40% occurring once. Peripheral blood genomic DNA, not sorted cells or RNA, was the template. The chain joins TRBV29-1 to TRBJ2-1; possibly TRBD1 or TRBD2 for D (6 bases each). The sequence was collected from a human donor in good health. Material: blood. CDR3 sequence reads: CSGGAARNNEQFF. CDR3 in DNA: TGCAGCGGGGGGGCCGCCCGAAACAATGAGCAGTTCTTC.